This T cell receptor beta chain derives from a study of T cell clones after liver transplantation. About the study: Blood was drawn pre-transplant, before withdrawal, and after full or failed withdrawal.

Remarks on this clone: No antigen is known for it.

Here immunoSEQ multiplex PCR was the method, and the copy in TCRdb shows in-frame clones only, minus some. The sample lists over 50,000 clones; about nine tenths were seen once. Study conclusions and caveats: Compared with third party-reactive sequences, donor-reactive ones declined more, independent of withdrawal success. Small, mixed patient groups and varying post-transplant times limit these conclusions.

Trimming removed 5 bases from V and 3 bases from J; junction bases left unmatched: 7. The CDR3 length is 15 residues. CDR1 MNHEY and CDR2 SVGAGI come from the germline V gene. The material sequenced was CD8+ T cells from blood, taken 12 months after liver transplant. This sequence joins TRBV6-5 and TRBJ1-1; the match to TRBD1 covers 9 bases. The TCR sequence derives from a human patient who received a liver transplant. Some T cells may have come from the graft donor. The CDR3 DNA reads TGTGCCAGCAGTACCGGGACAGGGCGGTACACTGAAGCTTTCTTT. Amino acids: CASSTGTGRYTEAFF.